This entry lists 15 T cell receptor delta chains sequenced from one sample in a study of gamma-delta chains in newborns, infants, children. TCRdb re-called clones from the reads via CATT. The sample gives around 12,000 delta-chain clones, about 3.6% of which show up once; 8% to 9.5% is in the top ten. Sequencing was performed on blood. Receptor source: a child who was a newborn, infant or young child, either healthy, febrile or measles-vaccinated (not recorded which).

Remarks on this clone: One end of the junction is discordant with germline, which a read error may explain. The CDR3 here is CACDILGDTTQLFF. In nucleotides, the CDR3 is TGTGCCTGCGACATACTGGGGGATACAACACAACTCTTCTTT. The rearrangement joins TRDV2 to TRDJ2, with 12 bases identical to TRDD3. Germline CDR1 reads GEAIGNYY; CDR2 reads EKD. The CDR3 runs 14 residues.

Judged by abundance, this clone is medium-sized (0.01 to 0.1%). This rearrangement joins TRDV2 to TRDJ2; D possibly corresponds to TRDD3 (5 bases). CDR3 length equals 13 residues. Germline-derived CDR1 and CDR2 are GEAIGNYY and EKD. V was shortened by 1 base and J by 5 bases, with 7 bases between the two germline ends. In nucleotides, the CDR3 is TGTGCCTGTGACACGTGGGATACAGCACAACTCTTCTTT. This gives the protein CACDTWDTAQLFF.

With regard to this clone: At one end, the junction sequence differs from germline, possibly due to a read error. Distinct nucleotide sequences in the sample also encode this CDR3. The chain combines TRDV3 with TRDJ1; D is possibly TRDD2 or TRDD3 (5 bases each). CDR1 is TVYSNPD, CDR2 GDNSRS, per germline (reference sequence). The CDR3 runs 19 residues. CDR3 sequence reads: CAFAIHLLRDGWASDKLIF. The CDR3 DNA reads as TGTGCCTTTGCCATACACCTCCTTCGGGACGGCTGGGCCTCGGATAAACTCATCTTC.

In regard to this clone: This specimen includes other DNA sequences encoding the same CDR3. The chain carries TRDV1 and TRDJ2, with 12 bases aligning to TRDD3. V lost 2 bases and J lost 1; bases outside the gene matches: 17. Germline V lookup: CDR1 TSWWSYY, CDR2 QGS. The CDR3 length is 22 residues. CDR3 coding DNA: TGTGCTCTTGGGGAATTGCCGTACTGGGGGATACTAGTTTGGCATTTGACAGCACAACTCTTCTTT. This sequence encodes CALGELPYWGILVWHLTAQLFF.

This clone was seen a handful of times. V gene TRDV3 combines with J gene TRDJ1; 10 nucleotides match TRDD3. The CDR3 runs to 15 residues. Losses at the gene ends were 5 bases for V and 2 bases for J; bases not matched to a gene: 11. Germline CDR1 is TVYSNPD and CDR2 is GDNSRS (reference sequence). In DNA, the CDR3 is TGTGCCCAATATCCCCTACTGGGGGATACCGATAAACTCATCTTT. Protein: CAQYPLLGDTDKLIF. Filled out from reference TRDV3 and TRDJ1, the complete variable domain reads CDKVTQSSPDQTVASGSEVVLLCTYDTVYSNPDLFWYRIRPDYSFQFVFYGDNSRSEGADFTQGRFSVKHILTQKAFHLVISPVRTEDSATYYCAQYPLLGDTDKLIFGKGTRVTVEP.

The CDR3 loop is CALGEGSELTYVWRGTKNAPPLTAQLFF. As DNA, the CDR3 is TGTGCTCTTGGGGAAGGCTCGGAGTTGACCTATGTGTGGAGGGGGACAAAAAATGCCCCTCCTTTGACAGCACAACTCTTCTTT. V and J are TRDV1 and TRDJ2, with D perhaps matching TRDD3 (6 bases). V was shortened by 2 bases and J by 0 bases, with 46 bases between the two germline ends. Germline CDR1 and CDR2: TSWWSYY and QGS. The CDR3 spans 28 residues.

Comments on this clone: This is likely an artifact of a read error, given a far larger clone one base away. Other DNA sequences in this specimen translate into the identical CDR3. The CDR3 nucleotides read TGTGCCTGTGACACAATCGGGAGAAGGGCCGACAAACTCATCTTT. Protein: CACDTIGRRADKLIF. The V call is TRDV2, the J call TRDJ1; D gene unclear. Germline loops: CDR1 GEAIGNYY, CDR2 EKD. The CDR3 extends over 15 amino acids.

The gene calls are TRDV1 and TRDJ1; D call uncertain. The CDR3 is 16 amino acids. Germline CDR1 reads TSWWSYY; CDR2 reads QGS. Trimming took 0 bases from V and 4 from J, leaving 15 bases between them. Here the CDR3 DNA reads TGTGCTCTTGGGGAACTCTTAACGACGTCCGGCGATAAACTCATCTTT. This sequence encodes CALGELLTTSGDKLIF.

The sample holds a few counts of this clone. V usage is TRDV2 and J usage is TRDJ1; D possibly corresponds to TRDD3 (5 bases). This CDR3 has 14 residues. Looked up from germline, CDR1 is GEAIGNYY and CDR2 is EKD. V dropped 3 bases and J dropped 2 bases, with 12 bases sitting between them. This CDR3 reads CACDSILRTDKLIF. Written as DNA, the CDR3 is TGTGCCTGTGACTCGATACTAAGGACCGATAAACTCATCTTT.

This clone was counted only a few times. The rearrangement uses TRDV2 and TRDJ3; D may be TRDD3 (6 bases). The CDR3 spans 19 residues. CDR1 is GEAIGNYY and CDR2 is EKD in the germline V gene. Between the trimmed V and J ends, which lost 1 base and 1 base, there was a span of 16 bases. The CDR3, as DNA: TGTGCCTGTGACACTCCTGGGGATTTAAGATCCTGGGACACCCGACAGATGTTTTTC. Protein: CACDTPGDLRSWDTRQMFF.

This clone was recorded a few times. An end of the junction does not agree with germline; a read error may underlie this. The CDR3 nucleotides are TGTGCATGTGACTACCTATCCGGACACACCGATAAACTCATCTTT. It codes for CACDYLSGHTDKLIF. This chain links TRDV2 with TRDJ1, with no clear D. CDR1 is GEAIGNYY, CDR2 EKD, per germline. This CDR3 region has 15 residues.

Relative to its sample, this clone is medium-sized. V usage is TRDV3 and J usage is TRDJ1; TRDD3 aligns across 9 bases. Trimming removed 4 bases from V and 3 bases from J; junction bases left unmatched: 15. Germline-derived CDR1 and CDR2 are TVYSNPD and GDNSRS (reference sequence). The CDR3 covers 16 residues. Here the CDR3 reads CASLPQPGDTADKLIF. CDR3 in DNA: TGTGCCTCCCTTCCGCAACCGGGGGATACTGCCGATAAACTCATCTTT.

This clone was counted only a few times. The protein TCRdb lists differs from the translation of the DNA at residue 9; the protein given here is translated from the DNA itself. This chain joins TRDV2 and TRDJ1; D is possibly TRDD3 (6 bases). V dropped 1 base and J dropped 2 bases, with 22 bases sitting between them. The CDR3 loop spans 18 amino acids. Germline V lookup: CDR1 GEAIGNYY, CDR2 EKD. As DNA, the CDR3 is TGTGCCTGTGACACAGTCCAATCTATTGGGGGCTTTACCGATAAACTCATCTTT. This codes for CACDTVQSIGGFTDKLIF.

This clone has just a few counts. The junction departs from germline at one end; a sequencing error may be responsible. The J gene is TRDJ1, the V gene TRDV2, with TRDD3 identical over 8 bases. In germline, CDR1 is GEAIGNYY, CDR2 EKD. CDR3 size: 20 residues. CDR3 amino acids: CACDTVVWGYSNPHTDKPIF. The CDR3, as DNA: TGTGCCTGTGACACCGTAGTTTGGGGATACTCCAATCCCCACACCGATAAACCCATCTTT.

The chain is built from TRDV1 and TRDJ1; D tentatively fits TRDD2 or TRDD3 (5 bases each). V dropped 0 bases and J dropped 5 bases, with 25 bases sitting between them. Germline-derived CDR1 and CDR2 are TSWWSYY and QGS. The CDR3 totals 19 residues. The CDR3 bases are TGTGCTCTTGGGGAACTCTCCGCTCCGGCATGGGGCCTTCTTGATAAACTCATCTTT. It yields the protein CALGELSAPAWGLLDKLIF.